Presented here are 10 T cell receptor beta chains from one specimen sequenced in a study of T cells in Graves' hyperthyroidism and ophthalmopathy. RNA transcripts provided the source from which TCR beta CDR3 regions were amplified. RT-PCR in the first round (using the HTBI primer set) targeted the TCR CDR3. TCRdb recomputed calls from the multiplex PCR reads with MiXCR, one row per CDR3 protein. The data hold under 350,000 distinct CDR3 sequences, with 15% to 20% observed a single time. Sequencing was carried out using blood. The source is a woman aged 60-75 years with Graves' ophthalmopathy.

The chain employs TRBV5-1 and TRBJ2-3; perhaps TRBD2 as D (5 bases). CDR3 length equals 17 residues. Per the germline V gene, CDR1 is SGHRS and CDR2 is YFSETQ. V dropped 0 bases and J dropped 5 bases, with 19 bases sitting between them. The CDR3 region has the DNA TGCGCCAGCAGCTTGGTAGGCGAGTGGAGGCAGGAAGATACGCAGTATTTT. Protein product: CASSLVGEWRQEDTQYF.

The chain joins TRBV4-2 to TRBJ1-3; weak D call: TRBD1 (6 bases). Trimming removed 4 bases at V and 4 bases at J, with 20 bases between. CDR3 length: 17 amino acids. Germline V gene sequence: CDR1 LGHNA, CDR2 YNFKEQ. The CDR3 DNA sequence: TGTGCCAGCAGCCCGAAATCACAGGGAGTTATCGGAAACACCATATATTTT. Translating it yields CASSPKSQGVIGNTIYF.

This clonotype has only a few counts. This sequence joins TRBV7-3 and TRBJ1-2; D perhaps matches TRBD1 (5 bases). Germline V gene sequence: CDR1 SGHTA, CDR2 FQGTGA. This CDR3 has 12 residues. Trimming took off 5 bases at V and 7 bases at J, with 11 bases between the two ends. Here the CDR3 reads CASSLGAGGYTF. The CDR3 nucleotides read TGTGCCAGCAGCCTAGGGGCGGGTGGCTACACCTTC. Together with reference TRBV7-3 and TRBJ1-2, the CDR3 gives the full variable domain: GAGVSQTPSNKVTEKGKYVELRCDPISGHTALYWYRQSLGQGPEFLIYFQGTGAADDSGLPNDRFFAVRPEGSVSTLKIQRTERGDSAVYLCASSLGAGGYTFGSGTRLTVV.

This clonotype came up many times. The chain uses TRBV12-3 or TRBV12-4 and TRBJ2-3; 9 nucleotides line up with TRBD1. V lost 6 bases, J lost 2 bases, and 18 bases stayed unmatched. This CDR3 comprises 19 residues. The CDR3 loop reads CASRPDRGRTGLSTDTQYF. CDR3 coding DNA: TGTGCCAGCAGACCCGACAGGGGGAGAACAGGATTGTCCACAGATACGCAGTATTTT.

CDR3 sequence (DNA): TGCGCCAGCAGCGGGGACAGAAACCAAGAGACCCAGTACTTC. Encoded protein: CASSGDRNQETQYF. The chain couples TRBV5-1 to TRBJ2-5; TRBD1 aligns across 7 bases. Germline V gene lookup returns CDR1 SGHRS and CDR2 YFSETQ. The CDR3 is 14 amino acids. The J segment lost 0 bases and the V segment lost 4 bases, leaving 3 bases of the junction unmatched.

Ten or more counts support this clonotype. The chain employs TRBV18 and TRBJ2-3; weak D call: TRBD1 (6 bases). This CDR3 is 14 amino acids long. The germline V and J ends were trimmed by 6 bases and 2 bases, with 12 bases remaining between them. Germline V CDR1 and CDR2: KGHSH, LQKENI. The CDR3 region is CASSDRDFTDTQYF. For the CDR3, the DNA is TGTGCCAGCTCGGACAGAGATTTCACAGATACGCAGTATTTT.

This clonotype was counted a few times. This chain connects TRBV19 to TRBJ2-1, with 12 nucleotides matching TRBD2. The V segment lost 4 bases and the J segment 3 bases; nucleotides outside the gene matches: 13. Germline lookup yields CDR1 LNHDA and CDR2 SQIVND (reference sequence). The CDR3 is 19 amino acids. CDR3 sequence reads: CASSNRLAGELRLYNEQFF. The CDR3 DNA is TGTGCCAGTAGTAACCGACTAGCGGGAGAATTGCGCCTCTACAATGAGCAGTTCTTC.

This clonotype was seen repeatedly, ten times or more. Written as DNA, the CDR3 is TGTGCCAGCAGCCCTGGGACCGGCCTTACAGATACGCAGTATTTT. Amino acid sequence: CASSPGTGLTDTQYF. The rearrangement links TRBV11-2 to TRBJ2-3; D tentatively reads TRBD1 or TRBD2 (5 bases each). Germline-derived CDR1 and CDR2 are SGHAT and FQNNGV. The CDR3 is 15 amino acids. Between the trimmed V and J ends, which lost 5 bases and 3 bases, there was a span of 15 bases.

The chain has TRBV27 and TRBJ2-7; D may be TRBD1 (7 bases). Germline values: CDR1 MNHEY, CDR2 SMNVEV (reference sequence). The CDR3 runs to 17 residues. V lost 2 bases to trimming and J lost 3 bases, with 20 bases between them. The CDR3 DNA reads as TGTGCCAGCAGTTTACCCCCCCCGGAGGGGGCCGTCTACGAGCAGTACTTC. The encoded protein is CASSLPPPEGAVYEQYF.

V is TRBV10-3 and J is TRBJ2-7, with D possibly TRBD2 on 5 matching bases. Germline values: CDR1 ENHRY, CDR2 SYGVKD. V was pared by 0 bases and J by 0 bases, with 12 bases between. This CDR3 has 16 amino acids. CDR3 region: CAISESAEGNSYEQYF. CDR3 DNA: TGTGCCATCAGTGAGTCGGCTGAGGGAAACTCCTACGAGCAGTACTTC.